This TCR beta chain was recorded in a study of OX40 agonist ivuxolimab in advanced cancers. Study summary: Patients achieving partial responses numbered three: one hepatocellular carcinoma case and two cutaneous melanoma cases. General study points: Among expanded peripheral T cells, antigen specificity went undetermined. Partial responders treated at 0.1-3.0 mg/kg exhibited clonal expansion among the lowest measured.

The method was immunoSEQ multiplex PCR; TCRdb's version includes in-frame clones alone and lacks a portion of them. The profile covers around 95,000 clones, with 85% to 95% appearing a single time and roughly 0.56% taken by the ten largest. The CDR3 spans 12 residues. V trimming: 4 bases; J trimming: 3 bases; junction bases outside the gene matches: 3. Germline V gene data show CDR1 as SQVTM and CDR2 as ANQGSEA. About this clone itself: As yet, its antigen is unknown. The same CDR3 arises from other DNA sequences in this sample as well.

Any history of autoimmune disease or systemic immunosuppression disqualified patients. The genes are TRBV29-1 and TRBJ2-7, with 7 bases that match TRBD1. The clonotype was recovered from an adult with an advanced solid tumor such as melanoma, head and neck, liver or kidney cancer. This material consisted of CD4+ or CD8+ T cells sorted from blood, taken in a trial of the OX40 agonist ivuxolimab. The CDR3 spells CSVGDRVYEQYF. In DNA form, the CDR3 reads TGCAGCGTTGGAGACAGGGTCTACGAGCAGTACTTC.